These T cell receptor beta chains were read from a single sample in a study of blood T cell repertoires in COVID-19. Libraries were prepared by immunoSEQ multiplex PCR; TCRdb keeps only in-frame clonotypes and omits some of them. The table lists nearly 40,000 clones, 84% of them singletons. The specimen was peripheral blood. Receptors were obtained from a man aged 45-65 years with active or convalescent COVID-19. The CDR3 runs from the conserved cysteine through the conserved F or W. The order of the fields is CDR3 protein, CDR3 DNA, clone size, J gene, V gene, D gene. D genes are given only for firm matches. Some rows have no size entry. The others give once, few or many, or a class for an expanded clone.

CASSLGRTEAFF	TGTGCCAGCAGCCTTGGGCGCACTGAAGCTTTCTTT	-	TRBJ1-1	TRBV7-9	-
CASSLAHSGGTREQYF	TGCGCCAGCAGCTTGGCCCACAGCGGGGGGACGCGGGAGCAGTACTTC	-	TRBJ2-7	TRBV5-1	TRBD2
CASSFLTGDTEAFF	TGTGCCAGCAGCTTCCTCACAGGGGACACTGAAGCTTTCTTT	-	TRBJ1-1	TRBV7-9	TRBD1
CASSGGTGNTEAFF	TGTGCCAGCAGTGGGGGGACAGGGAACACTGAAGCTTTCTTT	-	TRBJ1-1	TRBV25-1	TRBD1
CASSDSFQPQHF	TGTGCCAGCAGTGATAGTTTTCAGCCCCAGCATTTT	-	TRBJ1-5	TRBV2	-
CATGQAGYEQYF	TGCGCAACGGGGCAGGCGGGGTACGAGCAGTACTTC	-	TRBJ2-7	TRBV2	-
CASRCGATYEQYF	TGTGCAAGTCGCTGCGGGGCGACCTACGAGCAGTACTTC	-	TRBJ2-7	TRBV12-2	-
CASSPRTGDTVYGYTF	TGTGCCAGCAGCCCCCGGACAGGGGACACAGTCTATGGCTACACCTTC	-	TRBJ1-2	TRBV9	TRBD1
CASSSSGGPYNEQFF	TGTGCCAGCAGCTCGAGCGGGGGGCCGTACAATGAGCAGTTCTTC	-	TRBJ2-1	TRBV7-2	TRBD2
CASSPTGNTEAFF	TGTGCCAGCAGCCCTACAGGGAACACTGAAGCTTTCTTT	-	TRBJ1-1	TRBV12-3/TRBV12-4	-
CASSDQLGGGNTEAFF	TGTGCCAGCAGTGATCAGCTAGGAGGAGGGAACACTGAAGCTTTCTTT	-	TRBJ1-1	TRBV25-1	-
CASSEDRVLREQYF	TGTGCCAGCAGTGAAGATAGAGTCCTACGAGAGCAGTACTTC	-	TRBJ2-7	TRBV6-1	-
CASSSGTGGNQPQHF	TGTGCCAGCAGCAGCGGGACAGGGGGCAATCAGCCCCAGCATTTT	few	TRBJ1-5	TRBV7-8	TRBD1
CASSQVAGGGNYGYTF	TGCGCCAGCAGCCAAGTCGCAGGTGGGGGGAACTATGGCTACACCTTC	few	TRBJ1-2	TRBV4-1	-
CASSQVDSSYNEQFF	TGTGCCAGCAGCCAAGTCGACAGCTCCTACAATGAGCAGTTCTTC	-	TRBJ2-1	TRBV3-1/TRBV3-2	-